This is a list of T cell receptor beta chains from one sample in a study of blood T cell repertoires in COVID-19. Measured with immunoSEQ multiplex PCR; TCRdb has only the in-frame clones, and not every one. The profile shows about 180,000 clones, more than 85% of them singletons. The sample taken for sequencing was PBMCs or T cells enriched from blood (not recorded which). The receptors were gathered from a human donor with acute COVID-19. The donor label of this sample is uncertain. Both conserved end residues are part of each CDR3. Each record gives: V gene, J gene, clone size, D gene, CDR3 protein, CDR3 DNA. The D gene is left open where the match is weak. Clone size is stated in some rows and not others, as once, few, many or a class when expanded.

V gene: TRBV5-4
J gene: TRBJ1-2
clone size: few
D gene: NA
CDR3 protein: CASTLGQGTLNYGYTF
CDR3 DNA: TGTGCCAGCACCCTTGGCCAAGGGACACTTAACTATGGCTACACCTTC

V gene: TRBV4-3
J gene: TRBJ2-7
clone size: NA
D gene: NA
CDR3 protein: CASSQEPHSHSRSYEQYF
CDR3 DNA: TGCGCCAGCAGCCAAGAGCCCCATTCACATTCACGCTCCTACGAGCAGTACTTC

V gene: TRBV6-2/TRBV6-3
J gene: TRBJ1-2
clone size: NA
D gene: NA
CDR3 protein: CASSYRQSTFYTGYTF
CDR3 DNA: TGTGCCAGCAGTTACCGACAGAGCACCTTCTACACTGGCTACACCTTC

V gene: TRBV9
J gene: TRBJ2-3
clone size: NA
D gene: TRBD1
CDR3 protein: CASSSRTGSTDTQYF
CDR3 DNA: TGTGCCAGCAGCAGTCGGACAGGCTCCACAGATACGCAGTATTTT

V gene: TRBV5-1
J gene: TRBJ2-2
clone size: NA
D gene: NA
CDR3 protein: CASSLVSGELFF
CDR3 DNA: TGCGCCAGCAGCTTGGTATCCGGGGAGCTGTTTTTT

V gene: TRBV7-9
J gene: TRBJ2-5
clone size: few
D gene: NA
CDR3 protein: CASSSLGGRETQYF
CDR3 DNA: TGTGCCAGCAGCTCTCTCGGGGGGCGCGAGACCCAGTACTTC

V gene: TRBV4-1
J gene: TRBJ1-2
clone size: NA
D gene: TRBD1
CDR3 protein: CASSQDRGAPNYGYTF
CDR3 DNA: TGCGCCAGCAGCCAAGACAGGGGGGCTCCCAACTATGGCTACACCTTC

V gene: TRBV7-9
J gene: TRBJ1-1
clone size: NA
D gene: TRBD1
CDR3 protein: CASSQDRGWTEAFF
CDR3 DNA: TGTGCCAGCAGCCAGGACAGGGGGTGGACTGAAGCTTTCTTT

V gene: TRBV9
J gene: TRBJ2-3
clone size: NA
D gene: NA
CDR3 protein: CASSVASQPTDTQYF
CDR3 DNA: TGTGCCAGCAGCGTAGCTTCACAGCCCACAGATACGCAGTATTTT

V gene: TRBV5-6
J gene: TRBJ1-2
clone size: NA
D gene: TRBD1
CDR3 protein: CASSLGQGIYGYTF
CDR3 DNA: TGTGCCAGCAGCTTGGGACAGGGTATCTATGGCTACACCTTC

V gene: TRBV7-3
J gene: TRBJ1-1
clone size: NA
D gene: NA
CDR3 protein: CASSLQGSSTEAFF
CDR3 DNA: TGTGCCAGCAGCCTACAGGGATCGAGTACTGAAGCTTTCTTT

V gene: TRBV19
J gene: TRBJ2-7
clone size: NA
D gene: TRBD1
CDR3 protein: CASTHGQGAYEQYF
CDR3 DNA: TGTGCCAGTACCCATGGACAGGGGGCCTACGAGCAGTACTTC

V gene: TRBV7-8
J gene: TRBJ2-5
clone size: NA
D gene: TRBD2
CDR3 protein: CASSARLAGPETQYF
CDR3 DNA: TGTGCCAGCAGCGCGCGACTAGCGGGGCCGGAGACCCAGTACTTC

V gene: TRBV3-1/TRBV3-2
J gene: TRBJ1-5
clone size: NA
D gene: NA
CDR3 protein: CASSQGGVYSNQPQHF
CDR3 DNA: TGTGCCAGCAGCCAGGGAGGAGTTTATAGCAATCAGCCCCAGCATTTT

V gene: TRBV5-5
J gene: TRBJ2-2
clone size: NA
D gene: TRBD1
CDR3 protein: CASSRRTGGTGELFF
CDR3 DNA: TGTGCCAGCAGCCGCCGGACAGGGGGAACCGGGGAGCTGTTTTTT

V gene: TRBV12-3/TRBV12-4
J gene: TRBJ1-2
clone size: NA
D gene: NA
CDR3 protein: CASSYTGLGYTF
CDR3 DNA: TGTGCCAGCAGTTATACAGGGCTGGGCTACACCTTC

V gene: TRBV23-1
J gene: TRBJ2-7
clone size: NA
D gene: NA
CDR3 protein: CDRLGRSYEQYF
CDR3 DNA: TGCGACCGACTCGGCCGCTCCTACGAGCAGTACTTC

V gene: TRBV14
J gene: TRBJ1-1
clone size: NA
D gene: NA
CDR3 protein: CASSQRVDTEAFF
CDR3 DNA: TGTGCCAGCAGCCAGAGGGTTGACACTGAAGCTTTCTTT

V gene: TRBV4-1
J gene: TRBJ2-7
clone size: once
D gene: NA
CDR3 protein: CASSQDPSWYEQYF
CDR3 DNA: TGCGCCAGCAGCCAAGACCCTAGCTGGTACGAGCAGTACTTC

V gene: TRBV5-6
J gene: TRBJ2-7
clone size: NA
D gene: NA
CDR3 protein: CASSFFGYEQYF
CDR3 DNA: TGTGCCAGCAGCTTCTTCGGTTACGAGCAGTACTTC

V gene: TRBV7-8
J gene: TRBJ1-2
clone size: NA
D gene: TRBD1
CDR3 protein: CASSFRTGPSYGYTF
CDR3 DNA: TGTGCCAGCAGCTTTCGGACAGGTCCGAGTTATGGCTACACCTTC

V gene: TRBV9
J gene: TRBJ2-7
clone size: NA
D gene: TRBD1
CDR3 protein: CASSVQDRSYEQYF
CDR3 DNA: TGTGCCAGCAGCGTCCAGGACAGGTCCTACGAGCAGTACTTC

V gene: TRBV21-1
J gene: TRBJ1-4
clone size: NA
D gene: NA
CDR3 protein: CASSKKHLRGLEKLFF
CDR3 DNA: TGTGCCAGCAGCAAAAAACATCTCAGGGGGCTTGAAAAACTGTTTTTT

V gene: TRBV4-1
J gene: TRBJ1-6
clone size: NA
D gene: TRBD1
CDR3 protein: CASSQGFTGGGNSPLHF
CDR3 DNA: TGCGCCAGCAGCCAAGGGTTCACAGGGGGCGGTAATTCACCCCTCCACTTT

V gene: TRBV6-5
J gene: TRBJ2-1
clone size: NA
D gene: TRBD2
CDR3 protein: CASSFGGGAVYNEQFF
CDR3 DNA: TGTGCCAGCAGTTTCGGCGGGGGGGCCGTTTACAATGAGCAGTTCTTC

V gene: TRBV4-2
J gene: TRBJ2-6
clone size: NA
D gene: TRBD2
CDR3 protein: CASSQDAGGGANVLTF
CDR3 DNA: TGTGCCAGCAGCCAAGATGCGGGGGGTGGGGCCAACGTCCTGACTTTC

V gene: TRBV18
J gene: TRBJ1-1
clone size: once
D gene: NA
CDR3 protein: CASSPQDLNTEAFF
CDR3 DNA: TGTGCCAGCTCACCACAGGACTTGAACACTGAAGCTTTCTTT

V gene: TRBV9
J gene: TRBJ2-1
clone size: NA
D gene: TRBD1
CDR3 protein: CASSGRQGYEQFF
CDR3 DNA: TGTGCCAGCAGCGGCCGACAGGGTTATGAGCAGTTCTTC

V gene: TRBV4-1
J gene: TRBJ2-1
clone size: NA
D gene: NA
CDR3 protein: CASSQVSGADFYNEQFF
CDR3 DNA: TGCGCCAGCAGCCAAGTTTCAGGGGCAGACTTTTACAATGAGCAGTTCTTC

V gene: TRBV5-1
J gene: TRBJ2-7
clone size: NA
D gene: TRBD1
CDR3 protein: CASSQGQRFYEQYF
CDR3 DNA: TGCGCCAGCAGCCAGGGACAGCGGTTCTACGAGCAGTACTTC

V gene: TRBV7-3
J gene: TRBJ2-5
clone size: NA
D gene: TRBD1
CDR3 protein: CASSSTGTGAETQYF
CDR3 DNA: TGTGCCAGCAGCTCCACGGGGACAGGGGCAGAGACCCAGTACTTC

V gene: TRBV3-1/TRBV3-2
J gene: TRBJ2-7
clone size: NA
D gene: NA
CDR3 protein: CASSVQTFVLDEQYF
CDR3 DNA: TGTGCCAGCAGCGTCCAGACTTTCGTGTTAGACGAGCAGTACTTC

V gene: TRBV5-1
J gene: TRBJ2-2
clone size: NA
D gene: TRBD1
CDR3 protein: CASSFTTGVTGELFF
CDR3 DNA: TGCGCCAGCAGCTTTACCACAGGGGTCACCGGGGAGCTGTTTTTT

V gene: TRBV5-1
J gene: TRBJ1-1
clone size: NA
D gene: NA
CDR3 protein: CASSLEGLNTEAFF
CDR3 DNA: TGCGCCAGCAGCTTGGAGGGGCTGAACACTGAAGCTTTCTTT

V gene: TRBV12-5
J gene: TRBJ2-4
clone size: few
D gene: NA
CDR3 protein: CASGLFGRGLAKNIQYF
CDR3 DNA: TGTGCTAGTGGTTTGTTCGGCAGGGGCTTAGCCAAAAACATTCAGTACTTC

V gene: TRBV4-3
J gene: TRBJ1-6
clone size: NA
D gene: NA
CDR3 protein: CASSQERSSYNSPLHF
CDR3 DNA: TGCGCCAGCAGCCAAGAGAGGAGCTCCTATAATTCACCCCTCCACTTT

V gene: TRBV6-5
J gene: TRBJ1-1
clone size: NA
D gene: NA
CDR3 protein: CASSYRSDAFF
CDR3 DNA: TGTGCCAGCAGTTACCGGAGTGATGCTTTCTTT

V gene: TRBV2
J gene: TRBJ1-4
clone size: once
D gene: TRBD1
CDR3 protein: CASSAGTGRKLFF
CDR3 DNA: TGTGCCAGCAGTGCAGGGACAGGCAGAAAACTGTTTTTT

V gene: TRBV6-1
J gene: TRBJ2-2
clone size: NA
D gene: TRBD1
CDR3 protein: CASSAPGGAVAGELFF
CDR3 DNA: TGTGCCAGCAGTGCACCAGGGGGCGCGGTCGCCGGGGAGCTGTTTTTT

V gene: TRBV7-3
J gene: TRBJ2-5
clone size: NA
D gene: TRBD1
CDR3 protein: CASSPEWTGVETQYF
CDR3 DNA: TGTGCCAGCAGCCCGGAGTGGACAGGGGTAGAGACCCAGTACTTC

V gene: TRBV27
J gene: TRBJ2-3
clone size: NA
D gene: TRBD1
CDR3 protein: CASRGQGWTDTQYF
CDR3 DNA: TGTGCCAGCAGAGGACAGGGGTGGACAGATACGCAGTATTTT

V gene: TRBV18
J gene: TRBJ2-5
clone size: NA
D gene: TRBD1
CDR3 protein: CASFLDRATLEETQYF
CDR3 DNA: TGTGCCAGCTTTCTGGACAGGGCAACTCTCGAAGAGACCCAGTACTTC

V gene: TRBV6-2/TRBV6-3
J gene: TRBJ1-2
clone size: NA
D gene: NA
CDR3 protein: CASSYSTRAKGYTF
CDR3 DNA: TGTGCCAGCAGTTACTCGACGCGGGCAAAAGGCTACACCTTC